The rows below give T cell receptor beta chains drawn from one sample of a study of T cell repertoires in cytomegalovirus infection. Antigen specificity for these receptors is unknown. TCRdb recomputed calls from the reads with MiXCR, one row per CDR3 protein. The data show more than 55,000 distinct CDR3 sequences, approximately 20% seen once. The sample was CD8+ T cells from cultured PBMCs, taken from culture after CMV antigen stimulation. The receptors come from a human donor in good health (CMV status not recorded). Some clones in this sample may be carry-over from other donors' samples. The conserved cysteine and the conserved F or W are not part of the CDR3 here. The order of the fields is J gene, V gene, CDR3 length, CDR3 protein.

j_call: TRBJ2-1
v_call: TRBV12-3/TRBV12-4
cdr3_length: 12
cdr3_aa: ASSPTGFGNEQF

j_call: TRBJ2-3
v_call: TRBV7-2
cdr3_length: 11
cdr3_aa: ASSGGLTDTQY

j_call: TRBJ2-4
v_call: TRBV12-3/TRBV12-4
cdr3_length: 12
cdr3_aa: ASSFGLAKNSQY

j_call: TRBJ1-3
v_call: TRBV28
cdr3_length: 15
cdr3_aa: ASSSPWTGRSGNTIY

j_call: TRBJ2-1
v_call: TRBV7-9
cdr3_length: 10
cdr3_aa: ASSFKYHEQF

j_call: TRBJ2-7
v_call: TRBV7-9
cdr3_length: 12
cdr3_aa: ASSSPGSAYEQY

j_call: TRBJ1-1
v_call: TRBV12-3/TRBV12-4
cdr3_length: 12
cdr3_aa: ASSFSLGPAEAF

j_call: TRBJ2-7
v_call: TRBV10-1
cdr3_length: 9
cdr3_aa: ASRDGNEQY

j_call: TRBJ1-1
v_call: TRBV7-2
cdr3_length: 10
cdr3_aa: ASYGEGREAF

j_call: TRBJ2-5
v_call: TRBV7-2
cdr3_length: 9
cdr3_aa: ASSSQETQY

j_call: TRBJ1-1
v_call: TRBV7-9
cdr3_length: 14
cdr3_aa: ASSLPPGRRNTEAF

j_call: TRBJ2-7
v_call: TRBV15
cdr3_length: 13
cdr3_aa: ATSRVTPGEDEQY

j_call: TRBJ1-1
v_call: TRBV29-1
cdr3_length: 10
cdr3_aa: SVEGGLLEAF

j_call: TRBJ2-7
v_call: TRBV14
cdr3_length: 14
cdr3_aa: ASSRGSRTAAYEQY

j_call: TRBJ1-3
v_call: TRBV12-3/TRBV12-4
cdr3_length: 13
cdr3_aa: ASSPGFRSGNTIY